A selection of T cell receptor beta chains follows, all from one sample in a study of tumor-infiltrating lymphocytes in primary liver carcinoma. TCRdb re-derived calls from the multiplex PCR reads in MiXCR, one entry per CDR3 protein. Seen here are about 120,000 distinct CDR3 sequences, under 70% observed once, and the top ten hold 8.1%. The specimen was tumor-adjacent normal liver tissue. The source of these receptors is a woman aged 55-70 years with primary liver carcinoma and hepatitis B virus infection. Both conserved end residues are part of each CDR3. D genes are given only for firm matches. Clone size is stated in some rows and not others, as once, few, many or a class when expanded.

>many|TRBV4-2|TRBJ2-7|.
CASSQGAWGEQYF
TGTGCCAGCAGCCAAGGGGCTTGGGGCGAGCAGTACTTC
>.|TRBV5-1|TRBJ2-3|.
CVSSLVAHTQYF
TGCGTCAGCAGCTTGGTAGCACATACGCAGTATTTT
>.|TRBV6-1|TRBJ1-6|.
CASLANTEHSPLHF
TGTGCCAGCCTTGCCAACACGGAACATTCACCCCTCCACTTC
>.|TRBV30|TRBJ2-2|TRBD1
CAWRPQGQVRIVGEQFF
TGTGCCTGGAGACCACAGGGACAGGTTAGAATCGTCGGGGAGCAGTTTTTT
>.|TRBV14|TRBJ2-7|.
CASSRVGGYEQYF
TGTGCCAGCAGCCGAGTGGGCGGTTACGAGCAGTACTTC
>.|TRBV28|TRBJ1-1|TRBD1
CASTMGDRAALF
TGTGCCAGCACCATGGGGGACAGGGCCGCTCTCTTT
>many|TRBV6-1|TRBJ2-5|.
CASSETGGTQYF
TGTGCCAGCAGCGAGACTGGGGGGACCCAGTACTTC
>.|TRBV7-6|TRBJ2-2|TRBD2
CASSSARFTSGGSSTGELFF
TGTGCCAGCAGCTCAGCCCGGTTCACTAGCGGGGGATCGAGCACCGGGGAGCTGTTTTTT
>.|TRBV6-1|TRBJ2-2|.
CASSRQVPGTEELLF
TGTGCCAGCAGCAGACAGGTGCCGGGCACCGAGGAGCTGCTTTTT
>medium-sized|TRBV11-2|TRBJ2-1|.
CASSLTALSQSSYNEQFF
TGTGCCAGCAGCTTAACAGCTCTCTCCCAGAGCTCCTACAATGAGCAGTTCTTC
>.|TRBV12-3/TRBV12-4|TRBJ2-5|TRBD1
CASSFRQGLQETQYF
TGTGCTAGCAGTTTCCGACAGGGCTTGCAAGAGACCCAGTACTTC
>few|TRBV5-1|TRBJ2-7|TRBD1
CASSLSWGQNYEQYF
TGCGCCAGCAGCTTGTCCTGGGGACAGAACTACGAGCAGTACTTC
>many|TRBV29-1|TRBJ1-2|.
CSVEGVLVQGDYGYTF
TGCAGCGTTGAAGGGGTTCTGGTTCAGGGAGACTATGGCTACACCTTC
>few|TRBV11-2|TRBJ2-3|TRBD2
CASRLGAGGTDTQYF
TGTGCCAGTAGACTAGGGGCGGGAGGTACAGATACGCAGTATTTT
>once|TRBV11-2|TRBJ2-7|TRBD1
CASLIKRQGGEQYF
TGTGCCAGCCTCATCAAAAGACAGGGGGGCGAGCAGTACTTC
>many|TRBV6-6|TRBJ2-7|.
CATRSGRDYF
TGTGCCACCCGGTCGGGCAGGGACTACTTC